The 14 T cell receptor beta chains in this list originate from one sample, sequenced in a study of T cells in Graves' hyperthyroidism and ophthalmopathy. Using RNA transcripts as the source, TCR beta CDR3 regions were amplified. RT-PCR in the first round (using the HTBI primer set) targeted the TCR CDR3. Each CDR3 protein gets one entry after TCRdb re-called the multiplex PCR reads with MiXCR. The table includes hundreds of thousands of distinct CDR3 sequences, approximately 15% detected once. The sample taken for sequencing was blood. The source of these receptors is a woman between 50 and 59 years old with Graves' ophthalmopathy.

This clonotype was observed at least ten times. The chain carries TRBV28 and TRBJ1-5; D is unresolved. Per germline, CDR1 MDHEN and CDR2 SYDVKM. CDR3 size: 15 residues. V was trimmed by 0 bases and J by 6 bases, leaving 12 bases between them. The CDR3 DNA reads TGTGCCAGCAGTTTATGGGGAAGAGGGAGTCAGCCCCAGCATTTT. The encoded protein is CASSLWGRGSQPQHF.

Only a few counts were recorded for this clonotype. The chain links TRBV28 to TRBJ2-1; no firm D call. V was cut by 5 bases and J by 9 bases, with 8 bases left in between. Germline CDR1 and CDR2: MDHEN and SYDVKM. There are 11 residues in the CDR3. CDR3 residues: CASSGGIEQFF. CDR3 sequence (DNA): TGTGCCAGCAGTGGTGGGATTGAGCAGTTCTTC.

In its sample, this clonotype was seen many times. The V call is TRBV11-3, the J call TRBJ1-1; D is unresolved. Germline CDR1 reads SGHNT; CDR2 reads YENEEA. V was cut by 0 bases and J by 6 bases, with 11 bases left in between. The CDR3 extends over 14 amino acids. The CDR3, as DNA: TGTGCCAGCAGCTTAGATCTTCTGAGGGCTGAAGCTTTCTTT. Translated, it gives CASSLDLLRAEAFF.

This clonotype was seen only a few times. The chain carries TRBV5-5 and TRBJ1-1; weak D call: TRBD1 (6 bases). Germline V CDR1 and CDR2: SGHKS, YYEKEE (reference sequence). V lost 2 bases and J 0 bases, leaving 20 bases between the germline ends. The CDR3 is 18 residues long. The CDR3 bases are TGTGCCAGCAGCTTTGAGAGAAAGATCGGGACAATGAACACTGAAGCTTTCTTT. It codes for CASSFERKIGTMNTEAFF.

In this sample, this clonotype turned up a few times. V and J are TRBV5-8 and TRBJ2-1, with 10 bases matching TRBD2. The CDR3 length is 14 residues. The ends lost 4 bases at V and 7 bases at J; junction bases unmatched: 5. Germline lookup yields CDR1 SGHTS and CDR2 YDEGEE. CDR3 in DNA: TGTGCCAGCAGCAATGGACTAGCGGAAAATGAGCAGTTCTTC. Translating gives CASSNGLAENEQFF. Complete variable domain (other parts from reference TRBV5-8 and TRBJ2-1): EAGVTQSPTHLIKTRGQQATLRCSPISGHTSVYWYQQALGLGLQFLLWYDEGEERNRGNFPPRFSGRQFPNYSSELNVNALELEDSALYLCASSNGLAENEQFFGPGTRLTVL.

This clonotype was observed a few times. Just one base apart from a much larger clone, this may be a read error. V is TRBV30 and J is TRBJ2-2; D is uncertain. This CDR3 contains 15 residues. CDR1 GTSNPN and CDR2 SVGIG come from the germline V gene (reference sequence). V was clipped by 2 bases and J by 1 base, with 11 bases between them. The CDR3 sequence is CAWSIWWLNTGELFF. CDR3 coding DNA: TGTGCCTGGAGTATTTGGTGGTTGAACACCGGGGAGCTGTTTTTT. The whole variable domain, remainder taken from reference TRBV30 and TRBJ2-2, is SQTIHQWPATLVQPVGSPLSLECTVEGTSNPNLYWYRQAAGRGLQLLFYSVGIGQISSEVPQNLSASRPQDRQFILSSKKLLLSDSGFYLCAWSIWWLNTGELFFGEGSRLTVL.

V usage is TRBV29-1 and J usage is TRBJ1-5, with a weak D call TRBD1 (5 bases). Trimming pared 4 bases from V and 5 bases from J, leaving 15 bases between. Germline-derived CDR1 and CDR2 are SQVTM and ANQGSEA. The CDR3 runs 14 residues. The CDR3 coding sequence is TGCAGCGTTGGGGGGTGGGGAGCCGATCAGCCCCAGCATTTT. It codes for CSVGGWGADQPQHF.

This chain links TRBV4-1 with TRBJ2-5; 9 bases align to TRBD2. The V gene's germline CDR1 is MGHRA and CDR2 YSYEKL. This CDR3 has 17 amino acids. V lost 5 bases, J lost 2 bases, and 12 bases stayed unmatched. CDR3 in amino acids: CASSKLVAGVQQETQYF. The CDR3 DNA sequence: TGCGCCAGCAGCAAGTTGGTAGCGGGAGTTCAACAAGAGACCCAGTACTTC.

CDR3 DNA: TGTGCCAGCAGTCGGGATTCGGGACCCCTGGGCGATGAGCAGTTCTTC. Amino acid sequence: CASSRDSGPLGDEQFF. J is TRBJ2-1 and V is TRBV12-3 or TRBV12-4; D possibly uses TRBD1 or TRBD2 (5 bases each). This CDR3 contains 16 residues. Trimming removed 5 bases at V and 8 bases at J, with 22 bases between.

This clonotype was counted many times. The chain is built from TRBV20-1 and TRBJ2-2; a possible D gene is TRBD2 (6 bases). Germline loops: CDR1 DFQATT, CDR2 SNEGSKA (reference sequence). V was shortened by 2 bases and J by 5 bases, with 12 bases between the two germline ends. This CDR3 is built from 14 residues. CDR3 sequence (DNA): TGCAGTGCTAGACCGGGACTCGGAACCGGGGAGCTGTTTTTT. Its translation is CSARPGLGTGELFF.

This clonotype was detected only a few times. The rearrangement joins TRBV9 to TRBJ1-5; unclear D gene. Trimming took 7 bases from V and 5 from J, leaving 10 bases between them. This CDR3 is 12 amino acids long. From germline, CDR1 is SGDLS and CDR2 YYNGEE. CDR3 in amino acids: CASGRPDQPQHF. Written as DNA, the CDR3 is TGTGCCAGCGGTAGACCCGATCAGCCCCAGCATTTT.

The sample holds many counts of this clonotype. The CDR3 protein is CASSSYPPGSGYSYEQYF. As DNA, the CDR3 is TGTGCCAGCAGTTCTTACCCTCCAGGGAGCGGATACTCCTACGAGCAGTACTTC. This chain uses TRBV7-8 with TRBJ2-7, with D tentatively TRBD1 or TRBD2 (5 bases each). Germline loops: CDR1 SGHVS, CDR2 FQNEAQ. The CDR3 length is 18 residues. The V and J ends lost 6 bases and 0 bases respectively, with 24 bases between them. The whole variable domain, remainder taken from reference TRBV7-8 and TRBJ2-7, is GAGVSQSPRYKVAKRGQDVALRCDPISGHVSLFWYQQALGQGPEFLTYFQNEAQLDKSGLPSDRFFAERPEGSVSTLKIQRTQQEDSAVYLCASSSYPPGSGYSYEQYFGPGTRLTVT.

This clonotype was recorded at least ten times. The chain is built from TRBV13 and TRBJ2-7, with D perhaps matching TRBD2 (6 bases). Germline V gives CDR1 PRHDT, CDR2 FYEKMQ (reference sequence). Trimming pared 5 bases from V and 2 bases from J, leaving 19 bases between. This CDR3 has 16 residues. The CDR3 loop is CASSPPGAMPPYEQYF. The CDR3 DNA reads TGTGCCAGCAGCCCTCCGGGAGCAATGCCCCCCTACGAGCAGTACTTC.

This clonotype was seen repeatedly, ten times or more. V and J are TRBV11-3 and TRBJ2-7; 7 nucleotides line up with TRBD2. The germline V gene has CDR1 SGHNT and CDR2 YENEEA. V shed 5 bases, J shed 7 bases, and the junction held 17 bases outside the gene matches. The CDR3 is 16 amino acids. The CDR3 region is CASSENGLVVLGEQYF. The CDR3 DNA sequence: TGTGCCAGCAGCGAAAACGGACTAGTGGTTCTCGGGGAGCAGTACTTC.